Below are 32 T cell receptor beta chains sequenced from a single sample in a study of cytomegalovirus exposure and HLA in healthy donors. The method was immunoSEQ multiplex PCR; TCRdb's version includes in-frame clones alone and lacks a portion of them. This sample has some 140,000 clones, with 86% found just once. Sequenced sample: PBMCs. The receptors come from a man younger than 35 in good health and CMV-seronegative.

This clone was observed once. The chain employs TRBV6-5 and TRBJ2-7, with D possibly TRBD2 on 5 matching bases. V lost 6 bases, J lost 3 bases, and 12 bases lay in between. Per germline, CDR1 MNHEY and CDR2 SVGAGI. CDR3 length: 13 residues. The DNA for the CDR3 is TGTGCCAGCAGCTGGGGAGAGGACTACGAGCAGTACTTC. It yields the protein CASSWGEDYEQYF.

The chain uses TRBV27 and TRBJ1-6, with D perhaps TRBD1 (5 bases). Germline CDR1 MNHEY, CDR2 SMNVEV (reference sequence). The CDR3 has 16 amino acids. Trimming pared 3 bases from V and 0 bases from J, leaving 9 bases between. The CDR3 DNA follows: TGTGCCAGCAGTTTTGGGGCCTCCTCCTATAATTCACCCCTCCACTTT. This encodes CASSFGASSYNSPLHF.

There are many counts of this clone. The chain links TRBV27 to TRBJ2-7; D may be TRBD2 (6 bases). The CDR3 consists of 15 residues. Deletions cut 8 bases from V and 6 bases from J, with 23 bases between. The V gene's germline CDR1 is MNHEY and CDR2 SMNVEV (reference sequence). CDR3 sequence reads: CASARTGGSGGEQYF. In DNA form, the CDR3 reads TGTGCCAGCGCTCGGACCGGCGGCTCCGGGGGCGAGCAGTACTTC.

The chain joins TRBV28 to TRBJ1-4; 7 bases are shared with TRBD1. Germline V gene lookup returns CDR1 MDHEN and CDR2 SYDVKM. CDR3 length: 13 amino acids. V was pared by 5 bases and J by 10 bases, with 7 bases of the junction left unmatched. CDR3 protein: CASSPQGWGKLFF. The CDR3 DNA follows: TGTGCCAGCAGTCCACAGGGGTGGGGAAAACTGTTTTTT.

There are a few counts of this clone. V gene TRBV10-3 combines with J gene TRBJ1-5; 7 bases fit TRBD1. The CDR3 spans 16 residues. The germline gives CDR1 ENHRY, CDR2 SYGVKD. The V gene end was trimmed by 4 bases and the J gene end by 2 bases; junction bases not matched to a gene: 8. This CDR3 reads CAISGNRGGGNQPQHF. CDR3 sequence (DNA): TGTGCCATCAGTGGAAACAGGGGAGGTGGCAATCAGCCCCAGCATTTT.

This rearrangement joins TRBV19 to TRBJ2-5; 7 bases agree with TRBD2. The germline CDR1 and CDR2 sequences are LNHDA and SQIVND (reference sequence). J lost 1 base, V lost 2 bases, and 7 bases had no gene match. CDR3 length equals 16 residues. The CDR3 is CASSIMAGVGQETQYF. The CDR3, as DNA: TGTGCCAGTAGTATAATGGCGGGAGTGGGCCAAGAGACCCAGTACTTC.

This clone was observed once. The CDR3 spells CASSLENGAEQFF. CDR3 DNA: TGCGCCAGCAGCTTGGAGAACGGAGCCGAGCAGTTCTTC. The J gene is TRBJ2-1, the V gene TRBV5-1; no definite D call. Trimming stripped 0 bases from V and 10 bases from J, with 11 bases between. The CDR3 loop spans 13 amino acids. The germline V gene encodes CDR1 SGHRS and CDR2 YFSETQ.

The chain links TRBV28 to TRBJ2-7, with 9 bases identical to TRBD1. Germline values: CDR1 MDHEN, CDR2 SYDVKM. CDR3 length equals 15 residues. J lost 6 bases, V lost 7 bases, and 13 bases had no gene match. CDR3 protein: CASTSPGQGRREQYF. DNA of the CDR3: TGTGCCAGCACGTCGCCGGGACAGGGACGGCGCGAGCAGTACTTC.

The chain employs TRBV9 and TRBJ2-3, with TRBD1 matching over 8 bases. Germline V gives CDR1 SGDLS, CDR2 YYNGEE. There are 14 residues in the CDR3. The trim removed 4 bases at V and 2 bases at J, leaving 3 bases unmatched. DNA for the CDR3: TGTGCCAGCAGCAGGACAGGGTTCACAGATACGCAGTATTTT. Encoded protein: CASSRTGFTDTQYF.

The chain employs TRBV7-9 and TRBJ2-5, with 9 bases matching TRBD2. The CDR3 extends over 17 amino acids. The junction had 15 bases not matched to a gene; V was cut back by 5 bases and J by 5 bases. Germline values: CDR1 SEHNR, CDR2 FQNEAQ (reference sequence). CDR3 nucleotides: TGTGCCAGCAGCCCCTCCGTGGCGCGGGAGGGCCTGGAGACCCAGTACTTC. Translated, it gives CASSPSVAREGLETQYF.

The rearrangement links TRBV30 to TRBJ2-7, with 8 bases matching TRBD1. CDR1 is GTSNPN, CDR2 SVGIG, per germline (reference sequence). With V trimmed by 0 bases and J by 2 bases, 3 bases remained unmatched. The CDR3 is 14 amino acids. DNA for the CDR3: TGTGCCTGGAGTGTAAGCAGGGGGCCCTACGAGCAGTACTTC. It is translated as CAWSVSRGPYEQYF.

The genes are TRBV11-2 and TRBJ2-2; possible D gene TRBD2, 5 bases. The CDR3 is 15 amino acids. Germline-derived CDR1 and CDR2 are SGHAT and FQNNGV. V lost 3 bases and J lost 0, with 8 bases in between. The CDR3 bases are TGTGCCAGCAGCTTTGTAGCGCCGAACACCGGGGAGCTGTTTTTT. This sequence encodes CASSFVAPNTGELFF.

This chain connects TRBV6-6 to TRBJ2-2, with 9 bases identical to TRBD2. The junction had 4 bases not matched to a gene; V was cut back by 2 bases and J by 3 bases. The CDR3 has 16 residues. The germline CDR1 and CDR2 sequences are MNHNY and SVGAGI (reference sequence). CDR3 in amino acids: CASSYGAGGDTGELFF. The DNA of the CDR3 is TGTGCCAGCAGTTACGGAGCGGGGGGCGACACCGGGGAGCTGTTTTTT.

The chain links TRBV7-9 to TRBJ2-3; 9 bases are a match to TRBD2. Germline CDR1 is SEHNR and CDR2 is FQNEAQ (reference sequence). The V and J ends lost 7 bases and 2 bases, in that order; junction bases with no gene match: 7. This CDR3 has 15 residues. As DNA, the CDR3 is TGTGCCAGCACTCTTGCTAGCGGGGCCACAGATACGCAGTATTTT. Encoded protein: CASTLASGATDTQYF.

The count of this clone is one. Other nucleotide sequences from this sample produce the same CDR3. CDR3 bases: TGTGCCAGCAGCGGGGGACAGAACACAGATACGCAGTATTTT. Its translation: CASSGGQNTDTQYF. V and J are TRBV2 and TRBJ2-3; a possible D gene is TRBD1 (7 bases). The CDR3 is 14 residues long. Trimming removed 6 bases from V and 2 bases from J, with 12 bases in between. Germline V gives CDR1 SNHLY, CDR2 FYNNEI.

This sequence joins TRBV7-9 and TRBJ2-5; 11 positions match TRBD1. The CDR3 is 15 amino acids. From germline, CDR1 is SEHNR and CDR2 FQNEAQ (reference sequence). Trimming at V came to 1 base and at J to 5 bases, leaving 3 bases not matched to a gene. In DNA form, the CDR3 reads TGTGCCAGCAGCTTAGTCTGGGACAGGGGGGAGACCCAGTACTTC. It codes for CASSLVWDRGETQYF.

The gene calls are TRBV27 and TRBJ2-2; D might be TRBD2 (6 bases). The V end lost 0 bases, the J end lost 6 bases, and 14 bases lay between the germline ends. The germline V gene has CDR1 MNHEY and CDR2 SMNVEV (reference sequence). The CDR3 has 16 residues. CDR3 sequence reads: CASSLSPLATAGELFF. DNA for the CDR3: TGTGCCAGCAGTTTATCCCCCCTAGCGACGGCCGGGGAGCTGTTTTTT.

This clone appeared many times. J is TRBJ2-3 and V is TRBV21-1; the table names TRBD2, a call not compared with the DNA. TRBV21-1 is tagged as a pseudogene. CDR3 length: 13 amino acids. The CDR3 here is CASSTGEQDTQYF. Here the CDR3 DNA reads TGTGCCAGCAGCACCGGAGAGCAGGATACGCAGTATTTT.

The DNA for the CDR3 is TGTGCCAGTAGGGACGGGATTCGAGATGAGCAGTTCTTC. Translating gives CASRDGIRDEQFF. The chain is built from TRBV19 and TRBJ2-1; perhaps TRBD2 as D (5 bases). The CDR3 has 13 amino acids. The germline V gene encodes CDR1 LNHDA and CDR2 SQIVND (reference sequence). Trimming stripped 6 bases from V and 8 bases from J, with 14 bases between.

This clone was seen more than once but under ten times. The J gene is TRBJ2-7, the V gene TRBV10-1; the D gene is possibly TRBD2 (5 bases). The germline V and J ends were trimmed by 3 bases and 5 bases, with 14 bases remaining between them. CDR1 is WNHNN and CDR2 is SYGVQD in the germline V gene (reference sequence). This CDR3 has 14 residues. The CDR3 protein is CASSDGLAGDEQYF. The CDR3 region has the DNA TGCGCCAGCAGTGATGGGCTAGCTGGCGACGAGCAGTACTTC.

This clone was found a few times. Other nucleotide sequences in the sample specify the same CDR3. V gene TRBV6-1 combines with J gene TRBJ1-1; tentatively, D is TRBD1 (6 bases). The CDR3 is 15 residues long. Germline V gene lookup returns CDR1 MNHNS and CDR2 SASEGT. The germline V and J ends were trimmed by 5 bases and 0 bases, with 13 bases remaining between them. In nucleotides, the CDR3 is TGTGCCAGCAGTAAGCCGGACAGATTGAACACTGAAGCTTTCTTT. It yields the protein CASSKPDRLNTEAFF.

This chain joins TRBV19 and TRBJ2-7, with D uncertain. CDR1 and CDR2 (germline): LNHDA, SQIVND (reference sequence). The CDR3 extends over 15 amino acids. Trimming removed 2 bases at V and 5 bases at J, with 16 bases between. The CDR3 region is CASSIQLLPVDEQYF. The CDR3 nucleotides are TGTGCCAGTAGTATACAACTACTACCGGTGGACGAGCAGTACTTC. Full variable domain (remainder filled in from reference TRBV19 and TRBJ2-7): DGGITQSPKYLFRKEGQNVTLSCEQNLNHDAMYWYRQDPGQGLRLIYYSQIVNDFQKGDIAEGYSVSREKKESFPLTVTSAQKNPTAFYLCASSIQLLPVDEQYFGPGTRLTVT.

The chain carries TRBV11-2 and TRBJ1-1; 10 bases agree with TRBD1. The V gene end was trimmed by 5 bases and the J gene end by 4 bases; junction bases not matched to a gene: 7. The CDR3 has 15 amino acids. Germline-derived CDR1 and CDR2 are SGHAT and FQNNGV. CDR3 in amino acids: CASSPRQGAFTEAFF. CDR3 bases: TGTGCCAGCAGCCCCAGACAGGGGGCTTTCACTGAAGCTTTCTTT.

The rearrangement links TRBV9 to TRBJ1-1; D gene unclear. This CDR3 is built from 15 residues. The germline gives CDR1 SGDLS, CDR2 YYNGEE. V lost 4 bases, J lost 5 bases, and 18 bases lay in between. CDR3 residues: CASSIQYGSGTEAFF. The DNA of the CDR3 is TGTGCCAGCAGCATCCAATATGGGTCGGGGACTGAAGCTTTCTTT.

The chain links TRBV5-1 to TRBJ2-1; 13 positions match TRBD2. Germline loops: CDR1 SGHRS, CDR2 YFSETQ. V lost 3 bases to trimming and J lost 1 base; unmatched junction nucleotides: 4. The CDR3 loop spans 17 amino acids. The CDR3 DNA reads TGCGCCAGCAGCTCGGGACTAGCGGGGTCTTCCTACAATGAGCAGTTCTTC. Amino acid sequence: CASSSGLAGSSYNEQFF.

The CDR3 DNA follows: TGTGCCAGCAGTGAACAGGGGGCTGACTACGAGCAGTACTTC. Residues: CASSEQGADYEQYF. The chain uses TRBV2 and TRBJ2-7, with 8 bases lining up with TRBD1. Germline V lookup: CDR1 SNHLY, CDR2 FYNNEI. V trimming: 2 bases; J trimming: 3 bases; junction bases outside the gene matches: 3. This CDR3 is built from 14 residues.

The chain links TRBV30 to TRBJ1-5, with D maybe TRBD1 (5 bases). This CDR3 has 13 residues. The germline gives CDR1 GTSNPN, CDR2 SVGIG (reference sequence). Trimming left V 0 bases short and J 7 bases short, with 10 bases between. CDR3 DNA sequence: TGTGCCTGGAGTGTACGGGGGGTGCAGCCCCAGCATTTT. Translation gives CAWSVRGVQPQHF.

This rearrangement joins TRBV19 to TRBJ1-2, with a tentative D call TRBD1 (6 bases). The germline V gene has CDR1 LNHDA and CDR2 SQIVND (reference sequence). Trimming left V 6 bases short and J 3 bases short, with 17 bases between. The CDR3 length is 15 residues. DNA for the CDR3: TGTGCCAGTAGAAAACAGGGTAGGGAAGACTATGGCTACACCTTC. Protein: CASRKQGREDYGYTF. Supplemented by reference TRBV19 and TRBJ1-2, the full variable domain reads DGGITQSPKYLFRKEGQNVTLSCEQNLNHDAMYWYRQDPGQGLRLIYYSQIVNDFQKGDIAEGYSVSREKKESFPLTVTSAQKNPTAFYLCASRKQGREDYGYTFGSGTRLTVV.

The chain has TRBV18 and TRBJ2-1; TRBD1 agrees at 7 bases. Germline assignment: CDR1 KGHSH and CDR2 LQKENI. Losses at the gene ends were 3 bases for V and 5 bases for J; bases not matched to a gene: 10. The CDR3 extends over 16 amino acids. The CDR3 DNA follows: TGTGCCAGCTCACCGCGTTTTGGGACAGCGAACAATGAGCAGTTCTTC. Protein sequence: CASSPRFGTANNEQFF.

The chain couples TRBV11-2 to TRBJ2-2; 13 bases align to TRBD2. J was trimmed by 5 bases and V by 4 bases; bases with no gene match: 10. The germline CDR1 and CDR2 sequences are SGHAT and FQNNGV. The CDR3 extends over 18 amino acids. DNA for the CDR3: TGTGCCAGCAGCTCCCGACTAGCGGGAGGAGTAGGAACCGGGGAGCTGTTTTTT. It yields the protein CASSSRLAGGVGTGELFF.

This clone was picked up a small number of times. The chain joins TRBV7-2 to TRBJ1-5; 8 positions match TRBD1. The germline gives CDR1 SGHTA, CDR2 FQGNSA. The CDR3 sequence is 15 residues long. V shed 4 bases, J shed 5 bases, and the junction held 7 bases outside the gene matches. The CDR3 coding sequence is TGTGCCAGCAGCTCCGGACAGGGCAGGGATCAGCCCCAGCATTTT. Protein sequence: CASSSGQGRDQPQHF.

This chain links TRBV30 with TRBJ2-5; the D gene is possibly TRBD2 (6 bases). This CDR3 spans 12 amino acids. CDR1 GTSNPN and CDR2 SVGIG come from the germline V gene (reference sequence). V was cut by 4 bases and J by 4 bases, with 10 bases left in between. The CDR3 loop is CAWKLGGETQYF. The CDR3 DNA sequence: TGTGCCTGGAAACTGGGGGGAGAGACCCAGTACTTC.